This passage covers 32 T cell receptor beta chains from one sample sequenced in a study of blood T cell repertoires in COVID-19. TCRdb keeps only in-frame clones here, not all; method: immunoSEQ multiplex PCR. The sample records under 400,000 clones, roughly 86% being singletons. The sequencing sample was made of peripheral blood. These receptors came from a woman in her twenties or thirties with COVID-19, enrolled during active disease.

The chain couples TRBV28 to TRBJ2-3, with TRBD2 identical over 7 bases. Losses at the gene ends were 4 bases for V and 3 bases for J; bases not matched to a gene: 10. This CDR3 is 16 amino acids long. Germline values: CDR1 MDHEN, CDR2 SYDVKM. The CDR3 nucleotides are TGTGCCAGCAGTTCCCCGGCGGGAGCTGGGACAGATACGCAGTATTTT. This encodes CASSSPAGAGTDTQYF.

The gene calls are TRBV7-9 and TRBJ2-7; 12 positions match TRBD2. J gave up 6 bases and V 1 base, and 1 base lay outside the gene matches. There are 14 residues in the CDR3. Looked up from germline, CDR1 is SEHNR and CDR2 is FQNEAQ (reference sequence). CDR3 region: CASSLGTSGTEQYF. CDR3 bases: TGTGCCAGCAGCTTAGGGACTAGCGGGACCGAGCAGTACTTC. The variable domain in full, completed from reference TRBV7-9 and TRBJ2-7, reads DTGVSQNPRHKITKRGQNVTFRCDPISEHNRLYWYRQTLGQGPEFLTYFQNEAQLEKSRLLSDRFSAERPKGSFSTLEIQRTEQGDSAMYLCASSLGTSGTEQYFGPGTRLTVT.

This sequence joins TRBV12-1 and TRBJ1-3. TRBV12-1 is described as a pseudogene. The CDR3 contains 16 residues. The CDR3 DNA sequence: TGTGCCAGCAGCCCCCGCCGCGGGAGCTCTGGAAACACCATATATTTT. Translated, it gives CASSPRRGSSGNTIYF.

The J gene is TRBJ2-6, the V gene TRBV10-2, with 8 positions matching TRBD2. Germline V gene sequence: CDR1 WSHSY, CDR2 SAAADI. The CDR3 spans 16 residues. V gave up 4 bases and J gave up 2 bases; unmatched junction bases: 4. This CDR3 is CASSGLSGTGANVLTF. The DNA of the CDR3 is TGCGCCAGCAGTGGACTTAGCGGGACTGGGGCCAACGTCCTGACTTTC.

Written as DNA, the CDR3 is TGTGCCACCAGCAACCCTGGAACTAGCGGTTTTTTCCAAGAGACCCAGTACTTC. Amino acids: CATSNPGTSGFFQETQYF. J is TRBJ2-5 and V is TRBV15; 8 bases map to TRBD2. The CDR3 length is 18 residues. The V segment lost 4 bases and the J segment 1 base; nucleotides outside the gene matches: 14. Germline-derived CDR1 and CDR2 are LNHNV and YYDKDF (reference sequence).

The chain has TRBV30 and TRBJ2-7, with 8 bases that match TRBD1. Germline V CDR1 and CDR2: GTSNPN, SVGIG (reference sequence). The CDR3 is 13 residues long. V shed 1 base, J shed 3 bases, and the junction held 2 bases outside the gene matches. The CDR3 loop is CAWSEGQGYEQYF. The CDR3 DNA is TGTGCCTGGAGTGAAGGACAGGGCTACGAGCAGTACTTC.

This clone was found a few times. This rearrangement joins TRBV7-2 to TRBJ1-2; tentative D call: TRBD1 (5 bases). V was clipped by 3 bases and J by 6 bases, with 11 bases between them. The CDR3 spans 13 residues. Germline assignment: CDR1 SGHTA and CDR2 FQGNSA. Written as DNA, the CDR3 is TGTGCCAGCAGCTTTCGTTCAGGGCATGGCTACACCTTC. Residues: CASSFRSGHGYTF.

The rearrangement joins TRBV12-3 or TRBV12-4 to TRBJ2-7, with TRBD1 matching 7 bases. V dropped 9 bases and J dropped 0; count of bases not matched to a gene: 5. There are 13 residues in the CDR3. CDR3 sequence (DNA): TGTGCCAGTGATCCAGGGGGCTCCTACGAGCAGTACTTC. Translated, it gives CASDPGGSYEQYF.

The chain joins TRBV7-6 to TRBJ2-3; TRBD2 is a possible D gene (6 bases). V was trimmed by 5 bases and J by 4 bases, leaving 16 bases between them. Germline V gene data show CDR1 as SGHVS and CDR2 as FNYEAQ. The CDR3 runs 15 residues. In DNA, the CDR3 is TGTGCCAGCAGCCCGGGGGATTACGGGGCAGATACGCAGTATTTT. Amino acid sequence: CASSPGDYGADTQYF. The full variable domain, completed using reference TRBV7-6 and TRBJ2-3, is GAGVSQSPRYKVTKRGQDVALRCDPISGHVSLYWYRQALGQGPEFLTYFNYEAQQDKSGLPNDRFSAERPEGSISTLTIQRTEQRDSAMYRCASSPGDYGADTQYFGPGTRLTVL.

This sequence joins TRBV20-1 and TRBJ1-6, with no clear D. The length of the CDR3 is 15 residues. Trimming left V 3 bases short and J 8 bases short, with 17 bases between. Germline-derived CDR1 and CDR2 are DFQATT and SNEGSKA (reference sequence). CDR3 in amino acids: CSASRGPDTDSPLHF. The CDR3 region has the DNA TGCAGTGCTAGTAGAGGGCCCGATACGGATTCACCCCTCCACTTT.

The V and J genes are TRBV5-1 and TRBJ2-2; no clear D. Deletions cut 0 bases from V and 6 bases from J, with 6 bases between. Germline CDR1 and CDR2: SGHRS and YFSETQ. CDR3 length: 13 amino acids. DNA for the CDR3: TGCGCCAGCAGCTTGGTGCAGTCCGGGGAGCTGTTTTTT. Translated: CASSLVQSGELFF.

This clone was seen a handful of times. Within the sample, other DNA sequences also encode this same CDR3. The V and J genes are TRBV4-1 and TRBJ1-5; no firm D call. The V end lost 1 base, the J end lost 1 base, and 8 bases lay between the germline ends. CDR3 size: 15 residues. Germline-derived CDR1 and CDR2 are MGHRA and YSYEKL. For the CDR3, the DNA is TGCGCCAGCAGCCAAGTTAGCGGGAGCAATCAGCCCCAGCATTTT. This sequence encodes CASSQVSGSNQPQHF.

On this clone itself: Other nucleotide sequences in the sample specify the same CDR3. DNA for the CDR3: TGCAGCGTTGGTACGGGAGCGTACAATGAGCAGTTCTTC. Translating gives CSVGTGAYNEQFF. The J gene is TRBJ2-1, the V gene TRBV29-1, with a tentative D call TRBD2 (6 bases). CDR1 SQVTM and CDR2 ANQGSEA come from the germline V gene. There are 13 residues in the CDR3. V was trimmed by 4 bases and J by 4 bases, leaving 11 bases between them.

The V call is TRBV2, the J call TRBJ2-2; the D gene is possibly TRBD2 (6 bases). Germline V gene data show CDR1 as SNHLY and CDR2 as FYNNEI. This CDR3 is built from 15 residues. Trimming removed 4 bases at V and 4 bases at J, with 13 bases between. CDR3 amino acids: CASSGLAPITGELFF. The DNA of the CDR3 is TGTGCCAGCAGTGGTCTAGCGCCGATCACCGGGGAGCTGTTTTTT.

This rearrangement joins TRBV30 to TRBJ1-4, with D unresolved. The CDR3 totals 16 residues. The V gene's germline CDR1 is GTSNPN and CDR2 SVGIG (reference sequence). V lost 3 bases and J lost 0, with 14 bases in between. Here the CDR3 reads CAWSHGSSATNEKLFF. CDR3 bases: TGTGCCTGGAGCCATGGTAGTTCTGCAACTAATGAAAAACTGTTTTTT.

V usage is TRBV7-2 and J usage is TRBJ1-1; perhaps TRBD1 as D (6 bases). The length of the CDR3 is 13 residues. Trimming left V 2 bases short and J 8 bases short, with 12 bases between. CDR1 and CDR2 (germline): SGHTA, FQGNSA. CDR3 nucleotides: TGTGCCAGCAGCTTATGGACAGCACAAGAAGCTTTCTTT. It codes for CASSLWTAQEAFF.

This rearrangement joins TRBV28 to TRBJ2-3, with 9 bases that match TRBD1. The germline CDR1 and CDR2 sequences are MDHEN and SYDVKM. The CDR3 length is 16 residues. Trimming at V came to 4 bases and at J to 3 bases, leaving 8 bases not matched to a gene. The CDR3 sequence is CASSSDRDRATDTQYF. CDR3 coding DNA: TGTGCCAGCAGTTCCGATAGGGACAGGGCGACAGATACGCAGTATTTT.

This sequence joins TRBV27 and TRBJ1-2; D gene unclear. V was trimmed by 3 bases and J by 4 bases, leaving 12 bases between them. The CDR3 length is 14 residues. CDR1 is MNHEY, CDR2 SMNVEV, per germline (reference sequence). The CDR3 loop reads CASSFNSPSYGYTF. DNA for the CDR3: TGTGCCAGCAGTTTCAACAGCCCTTCCTATGGCTACACCTTC.

This clone has only one observation. The rearrangement joins TRBV2 to TRBJ2-5; 7 bases line up with TRBD2. From germline, CDR1 is SNHLY and CDR2 FYNNEI. This CDR3 contains 13 residues. The trim removed 7 bases at V and 5 bases at J, leaving 7 bases unmatched. The CDR3 coding sequence is TGTGCCAGCACCGGGACTACGCGCGAGACCCAGTACTTC. This sequence encodes CASTGTTRETQYF.

J is TRBJ2-2 and V is TRBV24-1, with TRBD2 identical over 12 bases. Trimming took 4 bases from V and 5 from J; bases not matched to a gene: 4. CDR1 KGHDR and CDR2 SFDVKD come from the germline V gene. The CDR3 is 16 residues long. The DNA of the CDR3 is TGTGCCACCAGTGACCCCGGGACTAGCGGGACCGGGGAGCTGTTTTTT. Encoded protein: CATSDPGTSGTGELFF.

The gene calls are TRBV2 and TRBJ2-2, with TRBD1 identical over 7 bases. There are 15 residues in the CDR3. After removal of 6 bases from V and 4 bases from J, the junction contained 8 bases not matched to a gene. Germline V gene sequence: CDR1 SNHLY, CDR2 FYNNEI. CDR3 loop: CASRRQGSATGELFF. The CDR3 DNA is TGTGCCAGCAGGCGACAGGGATCGGCCACCGGGGAGCTGTTTTTT.

The rearrangement uses TRBV4-1 and TRBJ2-7; 8 bases align to TRBD2. The CDR3 covers 17 residues. The germline CDR1 and CDR2 sequences are MGHRA and YSYEKL. Unmatched junction bases numbered 12, after V lost 4 bases and J lost 1 base. For the CDR3, the DNA is TGCGCCAGCAGCCCCAATGTACGACTAGCGACTTCCTACGAGCAGTACTTC. Translation gives CASSPNVRLATSYEQYF.

There are a few counts of this clone. Other DNA sequences in this sample translate to the same CDR3. This chain uses TRBV3-1 (or the pseudogene TRBV3-2) with TRBJ2-7, with 13 positions matching TRBD2. From germline, CDR1 is LGHDT and CDR2 YNNKEL (reference sequence). This CDR3 is built from 15 residues. V lost 1 base, J lost 4 bases, and 1 base stayed unmatched. CDR3 nucleotides: TGTGCCAGCAGCCAAGGGACTAGCGGGAGTTACGAGCAGTACTTC. It codes for CASSQGTSGSYEQYF.

The rearrangement joins TRBV4-1 to TRBJ2-4; 7 bases match TRBD1. The ends lost 6 bases at V and 8 bases at J; junction bases unmatched: 10. The length of the CDR3 is 14 residues. Germline CDR1 MGHRA, CDR2 YSYEKL. CDR3 coding DNA: TGCGCCAGCAGTCCCGGGACAGAGAGGGACATTCAGTACTTC. This gives the protein CASSPGTERDIQYF.

The V call is TRBV5-1, the J call TRBJ2-1, with 13 bases fitting TRBD2. V was clipped by 4 bases and J by 5 bases; unmatched bases: 6. Germline V gene lookup returns CDR1 SGHRS and CDR2 YFSETQ. The CDR3 is made up of 16 amino acids. The CDR3 DNA reads as TGCGCCAGCAGCCCGCGGGGGACTAGCGGGAACAATGAGCAGTTCTTC. Translated: CASSPRGTSGNNEQFF.

This clone was picked up one time. The rearrangement links TRBV12-3 or TRBV12-4 to TRBJ2-1; D ambiguous. This CDR3 is built from 13 residues. Trimming removed 6 bases from V and 6 bases from J, with 12 bases in between. The CDR3 bases are TGTGCCAGCAGCCGCGCAAGTGGCAATGAGCAGTTCTTC. It codes for CASSRASGNEQFF.

The rearrangement links TRBV21-1 to TRBJ1-5; the D call TRBD1 from the table was never checked on the DNA. TRBV21-1 is designated a pseudogene. The CDR3 sequence is 17 residues long. The CDR3 DNA reads as TGTGCCAGCAGCACTCCAAAGGGGGCATATAGCAATCAGCCCCAGCATTTT. This sequence encodes CASSTPKGAYSNQPQHF.

In its sample, this clone was seen once. The chain uses TRBV21-1 and TRBJ2-7; whether TRBD2, the table's D call, matches the DNA was not checked. TRBV21-1 is recorded as a pseudogene. The CDR3 sequence is 15 residues long. CDR3 in amino acids: CASSKAREGHYEQYF. The CDR3 DNA is TGTGCCAGCAGCAAAGCTCGGGAAGGGCACTACGAGCAGTACTTC.

The rearrangement links TRBV7-9 to TRBJ1-4; D is uncertain. In germline, CDR1 is SEHNR, CDR2 FQNEAQ (reference sequence). The CDR3 has 14 residues. Trimming stripped 2 bases from V and 4 bases from J, with 8 bases between. The CDR3 coding sequence is TGTGCCAGCAGCTTAAACTCCATTAATGAAAAACTGTTTTTT. Amino acids: CASSLNSINEKLFF.

V is TRBV5-1 and J is TRBJ1-6; 7 bases agree with TRBD1. This CDR3 comprises 17 residues. V shed 2 bases, J shed 10 bases, and the junction held 15 bases outside the gene matches. Germline V gene sequence: CDR1 SGHRS, CDR2 YFSETQ. The CDR3 protein is CASSFGDLTGKTSPLHF. CDR3 sequence (DNA): TGCGCCAGCAGCTTTGGGGACCTGACAGGGAAAACGTCACCCCTCCACTTT.

The J gene is TRBJ1-5, the V gene TRBV5-1; 10 bases agree with TRBD1. Losses at the gene ends were 2 bases for V and 0 bases for J; bases not matched to a gene: 2. Germline V gene sequence: CDR1 SGHRS, CDR2 YFSETQ. The CDR3 runs 16 residues. CDR3 nucleotides: TGCGCCAGCAGCTTCGGGACAGGGGATAGCAATCAGCCCCAGCATTTT. This translates into CASSFGTGDSNQPQHF.

The chain has TRBV18 and TRBJ2-7; 8 bases fit TRBD1. The V gene's germline CDR1 is KGHSH and CDR2 LQKENI. The V segment lost 6 bases and the J segment 4 bases; nucleotides outside the gene matches: 8. The CDR3 consists of 14 residues. CDR3 sequence reads: CASSKTGEKYEQYF. The CDR3 nucleotides read TGTGCCAGCTCGAAGACAGGGGAGAAGTACGAGCAGTACTTC.